One TCR beta chain is described in this entry. These data are taken from a study of control samples from healthy donors and cancer patients. This CDR3 spans 14 amino acids. V was shortened by 1 base and J by 1 base, with 7 bases between the two germline ends. CDR1 and CDR2 (germline): GTSNPN, SVGIG (reference sequence). Profiling relied on immunoSEQ multiplex PCR, and the TCRdb table lists in-frame clones only, not all of them. The table includes 24,000 or so clones, approximately 85% detected once. This TCR was recovered from a man in his 60s with head and neck cancer. The sample consisted of PBMCs. The chain employs TRBV30 and TRBJ2-2, with TRBD2 as a possible D gene (6 bases). The CDR3 DNA follows: TGTGCCTGGAGTGGGGGAGGGAACACCGGGGAGCTGTTTTTT. Residues: CAWSGGGNTGELFF.